The 17 T cell receptor beta chains below all came from one sample that was sequenced in a study of blood T cell repertoires in COVID-19. The method was immunoSEQ multiplex PCR; TCRdb's version includes in-frame clones alone and lacks a portion of them. Of some 130,000 clones listed, 65% to 80% are singletons. Sequenced sample: peripheral blood. Receptors originate from a man between 60 and 70 years old with acute or convalescent COVID-19.

The gene calls are TRBV11-2 and TRBJ2-5; 12 bases map to TRBD1. CDR3 length: 15 amino acids. V shed 5 bases and J 5 bases; nucleotides not matched to a gene: 6. The V gene's germline CDR1 is SGHAT and CDR2 FQNNGV. The CDR3 coding sequence is TGTGCCAGCAGCGTTGGGACAGGGGGCGGGGAGACCCAGTACTTC. This translates into CASSVGTGGGETQYF.

The chain uses TRBV7-8 and TRBJ2-1; the D gene is possibly TRBD1 (6 bases). Germline V gene sequence: CDR1 SGHVS, CDR2 FQNEAQ. This CDR3 spans 15 amino acids. Trimming stripped 5 bases from V and 1 base from J, with 12 bases between. CDR3: CASSAHGTSYNEQFF. The DNA for the CDR3 is TGTGCCAGCAGCGCCCACGGGACATCCTACAATGAGCAGTTCTTC.

This CDR3 reads CASSPRPGLAGIDTQYF. The CDR3 bases are TGTGCCAGCAGCCCAAGGCCGGGACTAGCGGGGATAGATACGCAGTATTTT. V is TRBV5-4 and J is TRBJ2-3, with TRBD2 matching 13 bases. This CDR3 region has 17 residues. Germline CDR1 is SGHNT and CDR2 is YYREEE (reference sequence). The V gene end was trimmed by 4 bases and the J gene end by 5 bases; junction bases not matched to a gene: 10.

The V and J genes are TRBV14 and TRBJ2-2; 11 nucleotides align to TRBD1. There are 17 residues in the CDR3. V shed 7 bases, J shed 4 bases, and the junction held 11 bases outside the gene matches. The V gene's germline CDR1 is SGHDN and CDR2 FVKESK. The chain's CDR3 is CASTLSPGTGGTGELFF. CDR3 sequence (DNA): TGTGCCAGCACCCTAAGCCCCGGGACAGGGGGCACCGGGGAGCTGTTTTTT.

This clone turned up a few times. In the same sample, other DNA sequences code for this CDR3. The chain has TRBV9 and TRBJ2-3, with TRBD2 matching 8 bases. Per the germline V gene, CDR1 is SGDLS and CDR2 is YYNGEE. The CDR3 runs to 15 residues. J lost 0 bases, V lost 3 bases, and 3 bases had no gene match. As DNA, the CDR3 is TGTGCCAGCAGCGGAAGCGGGAGTAGCACAGATACGCAGTATTTT. This encodes CASSGSGSSTDTQYF. Full variable domain (rest looked up from reference TRBV9 and TRBJ2-3): DSGVTQTPKHLITATGQRVTLRCSPRSGDLSVYWYQQSLDQGLQFLIQYYNGEERAKGNILERFSAQQFPDLHSELNLSSLELGDSALYFCASSGSGSSTDTQYFGPGTRLTVL.

The chain uses TRBV6-1 and TRBJ2-1, with 13 bases that match TRBD2. Germline V gene lookup returns CDR1 MNHNS and CDR2 SASEGT. This CDR3 has 17 amino acids. After removal of 4 bases from V and 8 bases from J, the junction contained 11 bases not matched to a gene. This CDR3 reads CASSGTSGRGAGDEQFF. CDR3 coding DNA: TGTGCCAGCAGTGGGACTAGCGGGAGAGGGGCCGGCGATGAGCAGTTCTTC.

This clone was detected a few times. This sequence joins TRBV5-6 and TRBJ1-6; 7 bases fit TRBD1. The CDR3 runs to 17 residues. Trimming at V came to 3 bases and at J to 8 bases, leaving 14 bases not matched to a gene. Looked up from germline, CDR1 is SGHDT and CDR2 is YYEEEE. The CDR3 bases are TGTGCCAGCAGCTCTTCCCAGGGGGGCGTAAACCATTCACCCCTCCACTTT. It yields the protein CASSSSQGGVNHSPLHF.

The chain couples TRBV5-1 to TRBJ1-4; 8 bases are a match to TRBD1. V was pared by 4 bases and J by 3 bases, with 2 bases of the junction left unmatched. CDR1 is SGHRS, CDR2 YFSETQ, per germline. This CDR3 is built from 14 residues. The CDR3 protein is CASSMGQANEKLFF. The CDR3 nucleotides read TGCGCCAGCAGCATGGGACAGGCTAATGAAAAACTGTTTTTT.

The rearrangement joins TRBV5-6 to TRBJ1-2; 10 nucleotides align to TRBD1. CDR1 and CDR2 (germline): SGHDT, YYEEEE. V was pared by 3 bases and J by 0 bases, with 2 bases of the junction left unmatched. This CDR3 contains 15 residues. The chain's CDR3 is CASSSGTGANYGYTF. CDR3 DNA sequence: TGTGCCAGCAGCTCAGGGACAGGGGCTAACTATGGCTACACCTTC.

The chain carries TRBV6-6 and TRBJ1-6; D perhaps matches TRBD1 (5 bases). The CDR3 consists of 15 residues. Trimming stripped 0 bases from V and 6 bases from J, with 9 bases between. Per the germline V gene, CDR1 is MNHNY and CDR2 is SVGAGI (reference sequence). The CDR3 region is CASSYSAGLNSPLHF. Written as DNA, the CDR3 is TGTGCCAGCAGTTACTCGGCAGGGCTTAATTCACCCCTCCACTTT.

This clone was counted only a few times. This CDR3 is also generated by other DNA sequences in the sample. CDR3 nucleotide sequence: TGTGCCAGCAGCCCGCCGGGACAGGGGACCTACGAGCAGTACTTC. It specifies CASSPPGQGTYEQYF. The chain has TRBV7-9 and TRBJ2-7, with 10 bases lining up with TRBD1. The CDR3 covers 15 residues. The V gene end was trimmed by 5 bases and the J gene end by 2 bases; junction bases not matched to a gene: 6. CDR1 SEHNR and CDR2 FQNEAQ come from the germline V gene (reference sequence).

This clone has more than one count but fewer than ten. This chain uses TRBV5-1 with TRBJ2-7, with 9 nucleotides matching TRBD2. J was trimmed by 5 bases and V by 0 bases; bases with no gene match: 6. CDR3 size: 15 residues. Germline V lookup: CDR1 SGHRS, CDR2 YFSETQ. CDR3 coding DNA: TGCGCCAGCAGCTTGGTGGCGGGAGGGCCTCACGAGCAGTACTTC. Its protein product is CASSLVAGGPHEQYF.

This clone showed up just once. The chain has TRBV30 and TRBJ2-3; D is unclear. V was pared by 2 bases and J by 3 bases, with 6 bases between. Per germline, CDR1 GTSNPN and CDR2 SVGIG (reference sequence). The CDR3 totals 12 residues. In DNA, the CDR3 is TGTGCCTGGAGTCCGAGTACAGATACGCAGTATTTT. Its protein is CAWSPSTDTQYF.

A few counts support this clone. The chain carries TRBV21-1 and TRBJ1-2; the table's D gene call, TRBD1, was not cross checked with the DNA. TRBV21-1 is noted as a pseudogene. The CDR3 contains 16 residues. The CDR3 nucleotides are TGTGCCAGCAGCAAAGGGGTCAGGGCCTTTGGGTATGGCTACACCTTC. Translating gives CASSKGVRAFGYGYTF.

The chain has TRBV28 and TRBJ2-7, with 7 bases matching TRBD1. CDR1 is MDHEN and CDR2 is SYDVKM in the germline V gene. This CDR3 spans 15 amino acids. Germline trimming cut 1 base from V and 3 bases from J; bases unmatched to any gene: 6. CDR3 amino acids: CASSLSLTGNYEQYF. The CDR3 coding sequence is TGTGCCAGCAGTTTATCCCTGACAGGGAACTACGAGCAGTACTTC.

V is TRBV11-2 and J is TRBJ1-5; 9 nucleotides match TRBD1. The CDR3 length is 16 residues. After removal of 1 base from V and 7 bases from J, the junction contained 8 bases not matched to a gene. Per germline, CDR1 SGHAT and CDR2 FQNNGV. CDR3 DNA: TGTGCCAGCAGCTTAGGGTTCGGACAGGGGCACCAGCCCCAGCATTTT. This sequence encodes CASSLGFGQGHQPQHF. Variable domain in full (rest from reference TRBV11-2 and TRBJ1-5): EAGVAQSPRYKIIEKRQSVAFWCNPISGHATLYWYQQILGQGPKLLIQFQNNGVVDDSQLPKDRFSAERLKGVDSTLKIQPAKLEDSAVYLCASSLGFGQGHQPQHFGDGTRLSIL.

The chain joins TRBV19 to TRBJ2-1, with TRBD2 identical over 11 bases. V lost 3 bases to trimming and J lost 7 bases; unmatched junction nucleotides: 5. This CDR3 has 15 residues. Per germline, CDR1 LNHDA and CDR2 SQIVND (reference sequence). CDR3 nucleotides: TGTGCCAGTAGTATCAGGGCTAGCGGGGGGAATGAGCAGTTCTTC. Protein: CASSIRASGGNEQFF.